This TCR beta chain was recorded in a study of blood T cell repertoires in COVID-19. Sequencing used immunoSEQ multiplex PCR; TCRdb keeps in-frame clones, though not all of them. There are 250,000 to 400,000 clones in the sample; around 89% occur only once, and 1.5% to 2% lies in the top ten. This CDR3 is built from 13 residues. The germline V gene encodes CDR1 SGHNT and CDR2 YYREEE (reference sequence). V gave up 3 bases and J gave up 4 bases, with 8 bases separating them. The gene calls are TRBV5-4 and TRBJ2-1, with a tentative D call TRBD1 (6 bases). Material for sequencing was peripheral blood. This receptor was obtained from a woman aged 25 to 39 with COVID-19, enrolled during active disease. CDR3 sequence (DNA): TGTGCCAGCAGCTACAGGGCGTACAATGAGCAGTTCTTC. Encoded protein: CASSYRAYNEQFF. The full variable domain, with the rest looked up from reference TRBV5-4 and TRBJ2-1, is ETGVTQSPTHLIKTRGQQVTLRCSSQSGHNTVSWYQQALGQGPQFIFQYYREEENGRGNFPPRFSGLQFPNYSSELNVNALELDDSALYLCASSYRAYNEQFFGPGTRLTVL.